Listed here are 5 T cell receptor beta chains from one sample, sequenced in a study of cytomegalovirus exposure and HLA in healthy donors. Amplification used 60 Vbeta primers and 13 Jbeta primers. Here immunoSEQ multiplex PCR was the method, and the copy in TCRdb shows in-frame clones only, minus some. The sample has fewer than 200,000 clones, roughly two thirds seen once. What was sequenced was PBMCs. The origin of the receptors is a woman in her 40s in good health and CMV-seropositive.

The chain has TRBV9 and TRBJ2-2; 9 bases are shared with TRBD2. V was pared by 7 bases and J by 7 bases, with 11 bases of the junction left unmatched. CDR1 is SGDLS, CDR2 YYNGEE, per germline. CDR3 length: 15 residues. The DNA for the CDR3 is TGTGCCAGCGACGGGCGGGAGGGCCGGGGCGGGGAGCTGTTTTTT. Amino acids: CASDGREGRGGELFF.

This clone was seen a few times. The J gene is TRBJ2-7, the V gene TRBV13; 8 bases fit TRBD1. This CDR3 is 15 amino acids long. V trimming: 4 bases; J trimming: 0 bases; junction bases outside the gene matches: 5. CDR1 is PRHDT, CDR2 FYEKMQ, per germline (reference sequence). The CDR3 nucleotides read TGTGCCAGCAGCTACAGGGGGACGGCCTCCTACGAGCAGTACTTC. Protein: CASSYRGTASYEQYF.

The sample holds one count of this clone. The V gene is TRBV29-1, the J gene TRBJ1-2; TRBD1 aligns across 9 bases. This CDR3 region has 12 residues. The V segment lost 6 bases and the J segment 4 bases; nucleotides outside the gene matches: 3. Germline V gene data show CDR1 as SQVTM and CDR2 as ANQGSEA. CDR3 sequence (DNA): TGCAGCGTAGGGACAGGGTCCTATGGCTACACCTTC. Its translation is CSVGTGSYGYTF.

V is TRBV5-6 and J is TRBJ2-2; perhaps TRBD2 as D (6 bases). V was pared by 4 bases and J by 1 base, with 11 bases between. Per the germline V gene, CDR1 is SGHDT and CDR2 is YYEEEE. The CDR3 has 15 residues. CDR3 coding DNA: TGTGCCAGCAGCCCGGGACTTCAGAACACCGGGGAGCTGTTTTTT. It is translated as CASSPGLQNTGELFF.

The chain recombines TRBV19 with TRBJ2-2; 8 bases are shared with TRBD1. Germline assignment: CDR1 LNHDA and CDR2 SQIVND (reference sequence). V lost 7 bases to trimming and J lost 4 bases; unmatched junction nucleotides: 17. The CDR3 is 18 residues long. The CDR3 spells CASTTYRGQGGGTGELFF. The CDR3 DNA sequence: TGTGCCAGTACGACCTACCGAGGACAGGGCGGTGGCACCGGGGAGCTGTTTTTT.